This T cell receptor beta chain was found in a study of early T cells in non-severe SARS-CoV-2 infection. Across the study: From unsorted whole blood, bulk RNA was sequenced, and the chains remained unpaired. Study results and caveats: Anti-spike CD8 specificities were favored by VDJdb matching, whose results missed private and CD4 specificities.

Tagging with unique molecular identifiers was applied to individual cDNA molecules. From the 5' RACE reads, TCRdb called clonotypes with MiXCR, one entry per CDR3 protein. Seen here are approximately 70,000 distinct CDR3 sequences, about an eighth observed once, and the top ten hold 4.5% to 7%. This clonotype has just a few counts. The antigen is undetermined. The length of the CDR3 is 14 residues. In germline, CDR1 is SGHAT, CDR2 FQNNGV. V lost 3 bases and J lost 9; bases outside the gene matches: 6. The specimen comprised whole blood, sampled at baseline. This receptor was taken from an adult who was a healthcare worker with PCR-confirmed SARS-CoV-2 infection or an uninfected control (not recorded which). This chain uses TRBV11-2 with TRBJ2-1, with TRBD2 matching over 9 bases. CDR3 sequence: CASSFRAGGGEQFF. The CDR3 coding sequence is TGTGCCAGCAGCTTTAGAGCGGGGGGAGGTGAGCAGTTCTTC. Drawing the rest from reference TRBV11-2 and TRBJ2-1, the complete variable domain is EAGVAQSPRYKIIEKRQSVAFWCNPISGHATLYWYQQILGQGPKLLIQFQNNGVVDDSQLPKDRFSAERLKGVDSTLKIQPAKLEDSAVYLCASSFRAGGGEQFFGPGTRLTVL.